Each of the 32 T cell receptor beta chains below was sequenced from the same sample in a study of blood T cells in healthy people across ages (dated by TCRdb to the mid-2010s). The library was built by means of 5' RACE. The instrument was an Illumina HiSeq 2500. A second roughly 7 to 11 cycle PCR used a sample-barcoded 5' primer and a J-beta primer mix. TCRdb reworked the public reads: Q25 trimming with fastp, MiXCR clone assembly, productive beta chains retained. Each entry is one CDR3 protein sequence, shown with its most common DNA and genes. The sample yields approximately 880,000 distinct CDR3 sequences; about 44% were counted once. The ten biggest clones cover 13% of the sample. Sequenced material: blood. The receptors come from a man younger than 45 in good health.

The chain's CDR3 is CSARDVQSNSPLHF. CDR3 coding DNA: TGCAGTGCTAGAGATGTACAGTCTAATTCACCCCTCCACTTT. The chain recombines TRBV20-1 with TRBJ1-6; D unclear. Germline CDR1 and CDR2: DFQATT and SNEGSKA (reference sequence). The V end lost 0 bases, the J end lost 6 bases, and 9 bases lay between the germline ends. CDR3 length equals 14 residues.

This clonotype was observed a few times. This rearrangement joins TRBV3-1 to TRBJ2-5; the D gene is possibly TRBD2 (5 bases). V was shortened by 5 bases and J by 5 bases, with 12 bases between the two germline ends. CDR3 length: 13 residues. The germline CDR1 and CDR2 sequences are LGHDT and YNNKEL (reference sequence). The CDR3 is CASSAPGVETQYF. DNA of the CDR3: TGTGCCAGCAGCGCGCCCGGGGTGGAGACCCAGTACTTC.

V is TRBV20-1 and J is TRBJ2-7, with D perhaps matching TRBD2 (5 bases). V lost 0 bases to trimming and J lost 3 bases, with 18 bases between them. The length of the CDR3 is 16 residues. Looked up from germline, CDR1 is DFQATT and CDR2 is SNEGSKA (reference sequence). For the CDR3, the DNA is TGCAGTGCTAGAGATCGTGCCGGACTCCTACTCTACGAGCAGTACTTC. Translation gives CSARDRAGLLLYEQYF.

The CDR3 is CASSSPGHWNTEAFF. The CDR3 bases are TGTGCCAGCAGCTCACCGGGACACTGGAACACTGAAGCTTTCTTT. The chain couples TRBV7-9 to TRBJ1-1; D may be TRBD1 (6 bases). Trimming removed 4 bases at V and 1 base at J, with 13 bases between. The length of the CDR3 is 15 residues. Germline CDR1 and CDR2: SEHNR and FQNEAQ (reference sequence).

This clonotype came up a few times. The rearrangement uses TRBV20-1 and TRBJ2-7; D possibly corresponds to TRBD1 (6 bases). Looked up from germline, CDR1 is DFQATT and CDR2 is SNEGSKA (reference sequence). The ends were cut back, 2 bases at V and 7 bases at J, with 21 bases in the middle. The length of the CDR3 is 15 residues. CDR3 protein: CSARPTGTPLGEQYF. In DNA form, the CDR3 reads TGCAGTGCTAGACCTACCGGGACACCCCTCGGGGAGCAGTACTTC.

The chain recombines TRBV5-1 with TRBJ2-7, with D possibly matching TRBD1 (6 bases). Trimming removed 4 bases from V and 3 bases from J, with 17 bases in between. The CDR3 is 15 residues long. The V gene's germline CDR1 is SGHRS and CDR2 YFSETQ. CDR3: CASSQPQGSSYEQYF. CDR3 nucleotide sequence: TGCGCCAGCAGCCAACCTCAGGGGAGTAGCTACGAGCAGTACTTC.

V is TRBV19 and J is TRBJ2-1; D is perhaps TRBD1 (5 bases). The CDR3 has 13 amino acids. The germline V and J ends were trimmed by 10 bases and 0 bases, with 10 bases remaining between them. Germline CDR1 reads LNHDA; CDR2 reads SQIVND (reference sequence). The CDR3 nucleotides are TGTGCCACTAGGCAGGGCTCCTACAATGAGCAGTTCTTC. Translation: CATRQGSYNEQFF.

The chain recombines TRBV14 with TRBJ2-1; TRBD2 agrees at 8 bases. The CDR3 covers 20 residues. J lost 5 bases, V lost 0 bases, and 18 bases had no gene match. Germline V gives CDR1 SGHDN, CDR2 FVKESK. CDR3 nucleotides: TGTGCCAGCAGCCAAGATCTTGTTCGAGCGGGAGCCACTCCAAACAATGAGCAGTTCTTC. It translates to CASSQDLVRAGATPNNEQFF.

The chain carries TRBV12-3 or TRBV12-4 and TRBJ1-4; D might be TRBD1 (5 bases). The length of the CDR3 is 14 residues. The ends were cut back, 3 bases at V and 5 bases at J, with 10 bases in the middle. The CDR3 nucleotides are TGTGCCAGCAGTTTCGGGACGATGAATGAAAAACTGTTTTTT. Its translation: CASSFGTMNEKLFF.

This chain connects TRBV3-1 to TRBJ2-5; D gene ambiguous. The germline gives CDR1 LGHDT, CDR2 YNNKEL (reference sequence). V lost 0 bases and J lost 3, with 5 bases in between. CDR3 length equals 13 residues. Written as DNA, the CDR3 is TGTGCCAGCAGCCAAGATCTAAAAGAGACCCAGTACTTC. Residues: CASSQDLKETQYF.

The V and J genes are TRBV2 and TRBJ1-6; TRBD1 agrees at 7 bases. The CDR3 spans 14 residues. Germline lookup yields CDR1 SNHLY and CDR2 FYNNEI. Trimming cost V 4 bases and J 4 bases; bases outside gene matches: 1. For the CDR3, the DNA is TGTGCCAGCAGTGGACAGGGATATAATTCACCCCTCCACTTT. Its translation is CASSGQGYNSPLHF.

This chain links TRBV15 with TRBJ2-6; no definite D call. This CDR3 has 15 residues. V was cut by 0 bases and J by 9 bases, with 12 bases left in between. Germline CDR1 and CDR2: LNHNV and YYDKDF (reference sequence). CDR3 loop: CATSRDRVLGNVLTF. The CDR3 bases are TGTGCCACCAGCAGAGATCGGGTTTTAGGCAACGTCCTGACTTTC. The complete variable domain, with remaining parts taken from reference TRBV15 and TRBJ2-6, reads DAMVIQNPRYQVTQFGKPVTLSCSQTLNHNVMYWYQQKSSQAPKLLFHYYDKDFNNEADTPDNFQSRRPNTSFCFLDIRSPGLGDTAMYLCATSRDRVLGNVLTFGAGSRLTVL.

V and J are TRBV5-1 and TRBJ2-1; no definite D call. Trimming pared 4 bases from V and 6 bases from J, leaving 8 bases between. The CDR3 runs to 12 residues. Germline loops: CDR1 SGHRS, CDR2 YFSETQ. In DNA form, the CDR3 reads TGCGCCAGCAGCGTGCCTGCCAATGAGCAGTTCTTC. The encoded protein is CASSVPANEQFF. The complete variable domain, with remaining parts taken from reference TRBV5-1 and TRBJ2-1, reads KAGVTQTPRYLIKTRGQQVTLSCSPISGHRSVSWYQQTPGQGLQFLFEYFSETQRNKGNFPGRFSGRQFSNSRSEMNVSTLELGDSALYLCASSVPANEQFFGPGTRLTVL.

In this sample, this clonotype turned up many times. CDR3 bases: TGTGCCACCAGTGCGCTTAGGGGGGCCTCTAGCACAGATACGCAGTATTTT. This sequence encodes CATSALRGASSTDTQYF. J is TRBJ2-3 and V is TRBV24-1; D may correspond to TRBD1 or TRBD2 (6 bases each). Looked up from germline, CDR1 is KGHDR and CDR2 is SFDVKD. The CDR3 consists of 17 residues. Trimming took 5 bases from V and 0 from J, leaving 17 bases between them.

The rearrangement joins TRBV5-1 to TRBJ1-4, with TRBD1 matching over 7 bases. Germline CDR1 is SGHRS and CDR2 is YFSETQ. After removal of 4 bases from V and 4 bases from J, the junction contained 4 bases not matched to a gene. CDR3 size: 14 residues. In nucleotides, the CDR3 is TGCGCCAGCAGCCTTAACAGGGGTAATGAAAAACTGTTTTTT. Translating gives CASSLNRGNEKLFF.

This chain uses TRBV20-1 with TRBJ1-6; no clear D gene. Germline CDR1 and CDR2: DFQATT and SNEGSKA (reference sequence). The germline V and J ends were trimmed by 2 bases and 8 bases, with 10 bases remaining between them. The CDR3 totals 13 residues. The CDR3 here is CSARNTMDSPLHF. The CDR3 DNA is TGCAGTGCTAGAAACACAATGGATTCACCCCTCCACTTT.

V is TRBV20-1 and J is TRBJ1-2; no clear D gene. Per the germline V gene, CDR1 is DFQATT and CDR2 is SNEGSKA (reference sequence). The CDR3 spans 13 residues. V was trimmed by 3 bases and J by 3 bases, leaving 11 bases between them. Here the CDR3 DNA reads TGCAGTGCTAGGATACCGGGGTACTATGGCTACACCTTC. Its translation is CSARIPGYYGYTF.

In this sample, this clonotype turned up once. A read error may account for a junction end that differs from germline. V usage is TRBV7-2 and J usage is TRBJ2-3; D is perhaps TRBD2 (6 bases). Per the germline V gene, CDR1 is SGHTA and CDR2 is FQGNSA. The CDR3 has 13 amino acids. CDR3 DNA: TGTGCCCGCAGCTACCTTTTGGGAGGCACGCAGTATTTT. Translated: CARSYLLGGTQYF.

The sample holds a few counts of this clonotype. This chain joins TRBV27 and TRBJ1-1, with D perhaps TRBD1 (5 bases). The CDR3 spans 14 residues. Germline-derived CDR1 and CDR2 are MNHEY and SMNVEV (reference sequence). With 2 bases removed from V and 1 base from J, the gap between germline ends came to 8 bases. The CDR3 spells CASSLQGWNTEAFF. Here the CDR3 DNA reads TGTGCCAGCAGTTTACAGGGTTGGAACACTGAAGCTTTCTTT.

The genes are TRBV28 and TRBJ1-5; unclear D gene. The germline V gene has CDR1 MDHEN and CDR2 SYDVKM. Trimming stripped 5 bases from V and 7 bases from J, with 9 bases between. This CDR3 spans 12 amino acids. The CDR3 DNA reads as TGTGCCAGCAGTCCCGGGGAGCAGCCCCAGCATTTT. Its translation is CASSPGEQPQHF.

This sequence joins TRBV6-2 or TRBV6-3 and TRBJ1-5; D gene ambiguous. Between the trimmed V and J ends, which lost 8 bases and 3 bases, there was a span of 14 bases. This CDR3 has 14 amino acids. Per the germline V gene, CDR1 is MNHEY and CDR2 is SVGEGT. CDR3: CASGRGVNNQPQHF. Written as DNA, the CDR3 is TGTGCCAGCGGACGCGGGGTGAACAATCAGCCCCAGCATTTT.

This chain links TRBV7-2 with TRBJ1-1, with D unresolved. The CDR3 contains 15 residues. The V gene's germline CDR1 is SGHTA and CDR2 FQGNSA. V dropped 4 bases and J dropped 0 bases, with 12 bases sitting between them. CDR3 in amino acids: CASSSSGGMNTEAFF. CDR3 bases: TGTGCCAGCAGCTCTAGTGGCGGGATGAACACTGAAGCTTTCTTT.

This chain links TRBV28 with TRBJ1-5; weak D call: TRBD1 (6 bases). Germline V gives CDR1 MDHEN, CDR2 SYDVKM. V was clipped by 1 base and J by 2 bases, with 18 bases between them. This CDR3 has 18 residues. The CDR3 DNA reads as TGTGCCAGCAGTTTATTTGCAGGGGATATTTTCGGCAATCAGCCCCAGCATTTT. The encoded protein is CASSLFAGDIFGNQPQHF.

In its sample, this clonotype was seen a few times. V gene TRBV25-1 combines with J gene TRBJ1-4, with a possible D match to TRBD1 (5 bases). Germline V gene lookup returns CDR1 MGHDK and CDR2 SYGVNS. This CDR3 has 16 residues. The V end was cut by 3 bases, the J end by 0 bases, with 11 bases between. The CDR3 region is CASSDGGVSTNEKLFF. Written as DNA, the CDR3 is TGTGCCAGCAGTGATGGGGGGGTGTCAACTAATGAAAAACTGTTTTTT.

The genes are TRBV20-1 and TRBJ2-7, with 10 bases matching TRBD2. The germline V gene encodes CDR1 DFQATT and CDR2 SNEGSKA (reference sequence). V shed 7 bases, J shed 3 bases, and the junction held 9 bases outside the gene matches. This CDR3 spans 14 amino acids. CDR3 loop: CSVPSGLAVYEQYF. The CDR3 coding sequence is TGCAGTGTTCCTTCAGGACTAGCGGTCTACGAGCAGTACTTC.

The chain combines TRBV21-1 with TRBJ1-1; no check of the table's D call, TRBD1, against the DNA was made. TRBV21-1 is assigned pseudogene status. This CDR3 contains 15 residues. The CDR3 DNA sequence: TGTGCCAGCAGCGAAGAAGGTAGGGGGAACACTGAAGCTTTCTTT. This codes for CASSEEGRGNTEAFF.

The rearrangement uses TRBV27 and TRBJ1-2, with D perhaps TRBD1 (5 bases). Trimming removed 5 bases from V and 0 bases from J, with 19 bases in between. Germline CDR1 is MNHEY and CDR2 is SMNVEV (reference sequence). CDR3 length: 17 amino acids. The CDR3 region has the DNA TGTGCCAGCAGTCCCATTCGCGGGGGAGGGGCTAACTATGGCTACACCTTC. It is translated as CASSPIRGGGANYGYTF.

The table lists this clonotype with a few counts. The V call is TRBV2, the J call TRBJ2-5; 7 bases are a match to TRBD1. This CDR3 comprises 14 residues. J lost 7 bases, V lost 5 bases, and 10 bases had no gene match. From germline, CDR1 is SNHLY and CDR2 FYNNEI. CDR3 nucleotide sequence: TGTGCCAGCAGTAGCCGACAGGGTGTCGGGACCCAGTACTTC. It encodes CASSSRQGVGTQYF.

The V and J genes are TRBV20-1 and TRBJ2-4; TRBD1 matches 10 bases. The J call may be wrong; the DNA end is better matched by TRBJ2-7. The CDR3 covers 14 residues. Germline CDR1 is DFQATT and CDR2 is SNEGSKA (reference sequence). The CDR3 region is CSASFAGTGDEQYF. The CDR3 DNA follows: TGCAGTGCTAGCTTCGCCGGGACAGGGGACGAGCAGTACTTC.

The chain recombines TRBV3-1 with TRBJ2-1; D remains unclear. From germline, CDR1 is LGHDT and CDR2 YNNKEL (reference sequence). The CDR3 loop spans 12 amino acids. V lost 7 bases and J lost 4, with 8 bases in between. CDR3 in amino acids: CASMRSYNEQFF. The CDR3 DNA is TGTGCCAGCATGAGGTCGTACAATGAGCAGTTCTTC.

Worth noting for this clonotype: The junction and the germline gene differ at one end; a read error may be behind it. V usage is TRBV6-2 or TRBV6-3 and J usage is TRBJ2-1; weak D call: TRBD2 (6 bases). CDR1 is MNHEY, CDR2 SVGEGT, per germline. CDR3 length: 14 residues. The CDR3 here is CASSDSTSLNEQFF. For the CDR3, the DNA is TGTGCCAGCAGTGACTCTACTAGCTTAAATGAGCAGTTCTTC.

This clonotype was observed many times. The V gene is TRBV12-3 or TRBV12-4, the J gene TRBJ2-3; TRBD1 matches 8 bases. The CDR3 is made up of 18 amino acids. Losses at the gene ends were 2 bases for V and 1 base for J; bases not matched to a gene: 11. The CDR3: CASSLSGTGSYGTDTQYF. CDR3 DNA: TGTGCCAGCAGTTTATCCGGGACAGGCTCTTACGGCACAGATACGCAGTATTTT.